This entry lists 3 T cell receptor beta chains sequenced from one sample in a study of blood T cell repertoires in COVID-19. Sequencing used immunoSEQ multiplex PCR; TCRdb keeps in-frame clones, though not all of them. The sample yields around 170,000 clones, around nine tenths seen once. The specimen was peripheral blood. The source is a man in his 60s with COVID-19, enrolled during active disease.

This rearrangement joins TRBV6-5 to TRBJ1-2; 8 bases match TRBD1. Germline V gives CDR1 MNHEY, CDR2 SVGAGI. Trimming cost V 5 bases and J 8 bases; bases outside gene matches: 10. The CDR3 extends over 14 amino acids. This CDR3 reads CASSPDRAARGYTF. For the CDR3, the DNA is TGTGCCAGCAGTCCGGACAGGGCGGCGCGGGGCTACACCTTC.

CDR3 amino acids: CASSHRQGAITEAFF. Written as DNA, the CDR3 is TGTGCCAGCAGTCATCGGCAGGGGGCAATCACTGAAGCTTTCTTT. The genes are TRBV6-2 or TRBV6-3 and TRBJ1-1; TRBD1 matches at 8 bases. CDR1 and CDR2 (germline): MNHEY, SVGEGT. V gave up 5 bases and J gave up 4 bases; unmatched junction bases: 9. There are 15 residues in the CDR3.

This sequence joins TRBV19 and TRBJ2-4; the match to TRBD2 covers 13 bases. The CDR3 extends over 18 amino acids. Germline V gene data show CDR1 as LNHDA and CDR2 as SQIVND (reference sequence). Germline trimming cut 3 bases from V and 3 bases from J; bases unmatched to any gene: 8. The CDR3 bases are TGTGCCAGTAGTATTACTAGCGGGGGGGCCGGCGACAAAAACATTCAGTACTTC. This gives the protein CASSITSGGAGDKNIQYF.